Below are 11 T cell receptor beta chains sequenced from a single sample in a study of OX40 agonist ivuxolimab in advanced cancers. The method was immunoSEQ multiplex PCR; TCRdb's version includes in-frame clones alone and lacks a portion of them. The data show 30,000 to 40,000 clones, about 92% seen once. Specimen: CD4+ or CD8+ T cells sorted from blood, collected in a trial of the OX40 agonist ivuxolimab. The receptors were sampled from an adult with an advanced solid tumor such as melanoma, head and neck, liver or kidney cancer.

The chain recombines TRBV11-2 with TRBJ2-2; unclear D gene. V shed 2 bases and J shed 1 base, with 8 bases lying between them. The CDR3 sequence is 15 residues long. Germline CDR1 reads SGHAT; CDR2 reads FQNNGV. CDR3 in DNA: TGTGCCAGCAGCTTACTCTCAGGGAACACCGGGGAGCTGTTTTTT. Translating it yields CASSLLSGNTGELFF.

The rearrangement joins TRBV29-1 to TRBJ2-1; TRBD2 might be the D (5 bases). Per germline, CDR1 SQVTM and CDR2 ANQGSEA. This CDR3 has 11 amino acids. V lost 6 bases, J lost 7 bases, and 10 bases lay in between. The CDR3 region is CSVTGDNEQFF. The CDR3 bases are TGCAGCGTGACCGGGGATAATGAGCAGTTCTTC.

The chain recombines TRBV7-6 with TRBJ2-7, with D unclear. The V end lost 6 bases, the J end lost 0 bases, and 15 bases lay between the germline ends. Germline CDR1 reads SGHVS; CDR2 reads FNYEAQ. This CDR3 is built from 15 residues. The CDR3 sequence: CASRSLPDGSYEQYF. The CDR3 region has the DNA TGTGCCAGCAGATCCCTACCGGACGGCTCCTACGAGCAGTACTTC.

In DNA form, the CDR3 reads TGTGCCTGGCTAGTGGGGATGGACTACACCTTC. Encoded protein: CAWLVGMDYTF. J is TRBJ1-2 and V is TRBV30; D not certain. Per germline, CDR1 GTSNPN and CDR2 SVGIG (reference sequence). V shed 5 bases and J shed 10 bases, with 14 bases lying between them. The CDR3 length is 11 residues.

The chain carries TRBV5-6 and TRBJ1-1; TRBD1 is a possible D gene (6 bases). The germline V gene encodes CDR1 SGHDT and CDR2 YYEEEE. Trimming left V 5 bases short and J 3 bases short, with 11 bases between. This CDR3 contains 13 residues. CDR3 region: CASRRGSYTEAFF. The CDR3 DNA reads TGTGCCAGCAGAAGGGGGTCGTACACTGAAGCTTTCTTT.

The rearrangement uses TRBV28 and TRBJ2-3, with 7 bases identical to TRBD2. This CDR3 is 15 amino acids long. Losses at the gene ends were 2 bases for V and 0 bases for J; bases not matched to a gene: 2. Per the germline V gene, CDR1 is MDHEN and CDR2 is SYDVKM. The CDR3 reads CASSLGGDSTDTQYF. The CDR3 DNA sequence: TGTGCCAGCAGTTTAGGGGGGGATAGCACAGATACGCAGTATTTT.

This sequence joins TRBV27 and TRBJ1-2; 8 positions match TRBD1. V shed 8 bases, J shed 6 bases, and the junction held 8 bases outside the gene matches. This CDR3 has 13 amino acids. Germline CDR1 is MNHEY and CDR2 is SMNVEV (reference sequence). DNA of the CDR3: TGTGCCAGCCTCCCGACAGGGGAGGATGGCTACACCTTC. Its translation: CASLPTGEDGYTF.

This chain links TRBV7-8 with TRBJ2-1; D call uncertain. CDR1 and CDR2 (germline): SGHVS, FQNEAQ. The CDR3 covers 11 residues. Trimming removed 1 base from V and 10 bases from J, with 5 bases in between. This chain's CDR3 is CASSLVAEQFF. For the CDR3, the DNA is TGTGCCAGCAGCTTAGTCGCGGAGCAGTTCTTC.

J is TRBJ2-3 and V is TRBV7-6; D might be TRBD2 (6 bases). The CDR3 length is 16 residues. CDR1 is SGHVS and CDR2 is FNYEAQ in the germline V gene. V was pared by 2 bases and J by 2 bases, with 14 bases between. The chain's CDR3 is CASSLSLAPDTDTQYF. The CDR3 DNA follows: TGTGCCAGCAGCTTAAGTCTAGCGCCGGACACAGATACGCAGTATTTT.

This chain connects TRBV6-5 to TRBJ2-7, with D hard to call. There are 11 residues in the CDR3. The V end lost 2 bases, the J end lost 3 bases, and 2 bases lay between the germline ends. Looked up from germline, CDR1 is MNHEY and CDR2 is SVGAGI. In DNA form, the CDR3 reads TGTGCCAGCAGTTACCACTACGAGCAGTACTTC. Translation: CASSYHYEQYF.

The V gene is TRBV28, the J gene TRBJ2-1; 10 nucleotides align to TRBD2. V lost 4 bases and J lost 12; bases outside the gene matches: 12. Looked up from germline, CDR1 is MDHEN and CDR2 is SYDVKM. This CDR3 contains 15 residues. The CDR3 spells CASSSPWTSGSGQFF. The CDR3 DNA reads TGTGCCAGCAGTTCCCCCTGGACTAGCGGCAGTGGGCAGTTCTTC.